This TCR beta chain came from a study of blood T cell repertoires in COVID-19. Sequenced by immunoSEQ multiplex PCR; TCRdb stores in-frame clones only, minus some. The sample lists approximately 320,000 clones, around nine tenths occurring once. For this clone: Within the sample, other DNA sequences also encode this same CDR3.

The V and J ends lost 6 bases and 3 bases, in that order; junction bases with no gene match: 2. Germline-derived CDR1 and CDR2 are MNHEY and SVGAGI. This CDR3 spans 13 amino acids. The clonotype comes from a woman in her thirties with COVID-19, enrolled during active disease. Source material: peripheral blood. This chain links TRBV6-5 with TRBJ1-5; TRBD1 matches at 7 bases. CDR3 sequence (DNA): TGTGCCAGCAGGGGGACAGTCAATCAGCCCCAGCATTTT. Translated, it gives CASRGTVNQPQHF.